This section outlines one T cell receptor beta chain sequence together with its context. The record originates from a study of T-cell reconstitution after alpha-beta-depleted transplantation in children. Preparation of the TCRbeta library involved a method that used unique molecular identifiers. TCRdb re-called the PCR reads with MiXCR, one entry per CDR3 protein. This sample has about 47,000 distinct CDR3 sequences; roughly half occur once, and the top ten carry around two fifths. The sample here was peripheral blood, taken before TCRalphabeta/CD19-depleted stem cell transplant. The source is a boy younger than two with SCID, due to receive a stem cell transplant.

CDR3 sequence reads: CASSQARGVYEQYF. The CDR3 region has the DNA TGCGCCAGCAGCCAAGCGAGGGGGGTCTACGAGCAGTACTTC. The chain recombines TRBV4-1 with TRBJ2-7; tentatively, D is TRBD1 or TRBD2 (6 bases each). V was trimmed by 1 base and J by 3 bases, leaving 10 bases between them. CDR1 is MGHRA and CDR2 is YSYEKL in the germline V gene. The CDR3 spans 14 residues.